Following are 5 T cell receptor beta chains from one sample sequenced in a study of Ad26.COV2.S vaccination and SARS-CoV-2 variants. As for treatment: around 19 received Ad26.COV2.S at low or high dose, single or two shots; about 5 received placebo; per-sample allocation not given. Day 63 after the first vaccine or placebo injection was the time point for sampling. Profiled with immunoSEQ multiplex PCR; TCRdb holds only in-frame clones, not every one. The table shows 330,000 or so clones, with roughly 90% occurring only once. The specimen comprised peripheral blood, sampled in a trial of Ad26.COV2.S vaccine versus placebo. The receptor source for this set is a person between 18 and 60 years old who received the Ad26.COV2.S COVID-19 vaccine or a placebo.

To note about this clone: Other nucleotide sequences in the sample specify the same CDR3. V is TRBV2 and J is TRBJ1-4; 8 nucleotides match TRBD1. CDR3 length: 19 residues. V was clipped by 7 bases and J by 6 bases; unmatched bases: 22. Germline CDR1 and CDR2: SNHLY and FYNNEI. The chain's CDR3 is CASNTLPGQAKFRDEKLFF. The CDR3 DNA reads as TGTGCCAGCAATACCTTGCCGGGACAGGCTAAGTTCAGGGATGAAAAACTGTTTTTT.

V gene TRBV7-2 combines with J gene TRBJ1-3, with D hard to call. The CDR3 is made up of 15 amino acids. Germline-derived CDR1 and CDR2 are SGHTA and FQGNSA. V dropped 0 bases and J dropped 0 bases, with 6 bases sitting between them. CDR3 coding DNA: TGTGCCAGCAGCTTAGCCTCGGTCTCTGGAAACACCATATATTTT. Translated, it gives CASSLASVSGNTIYF.

In the case of this clone: Other DNA sequences from this sample encode an identical CDR3 as well. The chain carries TRBV27 and TRBJ1-1; TRBD1 might be the D (5 bases). Germline CDR1 is MNHEY and CDR2 is SMNVEV (reference sequence). The germline V and J ends were trimmed by 5 bases and 1 base, with 11 bases remaining between them. CDR3 size: 14 residues. CDR3 sequence (DNA): TGTGCCAGCAGTCCAGGCCAGGGGAACACTGAAGCTTTCTTT. Translated, it gives CASSPGQGNTEAFF.

This CDR3 is CASSVGPTGKGTEAFF. CDR3 DNA: TGTGCCAGCAGCGTAGGCCCGACAGGGAAGGGCACTGAAGCTTTCTTT. V and J are TRBV9 and TRBJ1-1; 7 bases map to TRBD1. Germline loops: CDR1 SGDLS, CDR2 YYNGEE. V dropped 0 bases and J dropped 4; count of bases not matched to a gene: 9. The CDR3 loop spans 16 amino acids.

V usage is TRBV7-2 and J usage is TRBJ1-1; 8 bases map to TRBD1. The germline V gene encodes CDR1 SGHTA and CDR2 FQGNSA. Unmatched junction bases numbered 9, after V lost 2 bases and J lost 7 bases. This CDR3 region has 15 residues. CDR3: CASSLYDQGAGEAFF. DNA of the CDR3: TGTGCCAGCAGCTTATATGACCAGGGGGCCGGTGAAGCTTTCTTT.